The clone carrying this TCR beta chain appeared once. This record comes from a study of chemoradiotherapy in HPV16-positive cancers. The germline V and J ends were trimmed by 4 bases and 3 bases, with 7 bases remaining between them. Germline CDR1 and CDR2: SEHNR and FQNEAQ (reference sequence). The CDR3 is made up of 13 amino acids. The assay was immunoSEQ multiplex PCR, and TCRdb's table has in-frame clones only and misses some. The sample contains approximately 23,000 clones, around nine tenths of which appear only once. The chain carries TRBV7-9 and TRBJ2-4, with D possibly being TRBD1 (6 bases). The source was blood, collected from a patient who underwent chemoradiotherapy. The receptor's source is a human donor with HPV-associated anogenital cancer. CDR3 residues: CASSSTGKNIQYF. The CDR3 DNA reads TGTGCCAGCAGCTCGACAGGCAAAAACATTCAGTACTTC.